This note documents a single T cell receptor beta chain sequence. As yet, its antigen is unknown. These data are taken from a study of radiotherapy plus CTLA-4 blockade in lung cancer. General study findings and limits: Tumor-origin TCR clones grew in blood after radiotherapy plus ipilimumab.

Sequenced by immunoSEQ multiplex PCR; TCRdb stores in-frame clones only, minus some. The sample lists 55,000 to 75,000 clones, 60% to 80% occurring once. Participants had chemo-refractory metastatic non-small-cell lung cancer and were treated with focal radiation plus ipilimumab CTLA-4 blockade. V was trimmed by 9 bases and J by 6 bases, leaving 14 bases between them. The CDR3 runs 13 residues. Germline V gives CDR1 SEHNR, CDR2 FQNEAQ (reference sequence). The origin of this receptor is a human donor with non-small cell lung cancer whose response to radiotherapy plus ipilimumab could not be evaluated. Some clones in this sample may be carry-over from other donors' samples. The sample in question was peripheral blood, obtained from a patient treated with radiotherapy plus ipilimumab. V and J are TRBV7-9 and TRBJ2-2; the D gene is possibly TRBD2 (6 bases). The CDR3 DNA is TGTGCCAGGGGACCAGCGGGCCCCGGGGAGCTGTTTTTT. Encoded protein: CARGPAGPGELFF.